A single sample is the source of the 29 T cell receptor beta chains below, sequenced in a study of shared clonotypes between healthy human individuals (dated by TCRdb to 2020 to 2022). Library method: the immunoSEQ multiplex PCR assay. Entries here come from immuneACCESS through TCRdb and include only in-frame sequences with V and J called. Some clones fail to appear in such tables; in the studies checked, an unresolved V gene covers under half of the shortfall, and the cause of the remainder is unknown. This sample is represented by some 800,000 clones; more than 85% of them were singletons. Together, the top ten hold about 25% of the sample. For the CD8 naive samples, CD45RO-negative cells were positively selected for CCR7, yielding a CD45RA+CCR7+ population from which TemRA cells were excluded. The sequenced sample consisted of naive CD8+ T cells sorted from blood. The cell subset or site label, read with the paper, signifies: CD45RA+CCR7+. The origin of the receptors is a man aged 25 to 45 in good health.

The J gene is TRBJ1-4, the V gene TRBV6-1; D remains ambiguous. CDR1 and CDR2 (germline): MNHNS, SASEGT. The germline V and J ends were trimmed by 2 bases and 7 bases, with 26 bases remaining between them. The CDR3 length is 19 residues. The CDR3 here is CASSERSWALSPIGEKLFF. CDR3 DNA sequence: TGTGCCAGCAGTGAAAGAAGTTGGGCCTTATCCCCGATAGGTGAAAAACTGTTTTTT.

V usage is TRBV13 and J usage is TRBJ1-1, with 8 bases lining up with TRBD1. Per germline, CDR1 PRHDT and CDR2 FYEKMQ (reference sequence). The V and J ends lost 6 bases and 0 bases, in that order; junction bases with no gene match: 3. This CDR3 contains 14 residues. The DNA for the CDR3 is TGTGCCAGCAGTACAGGGGGACTGAACACTGAAGCTTTCTTT. Translated, it gives CASSTGGLNTEAFF.

This clone was counted a single time. V is TRBV4-2 and J is TRBJ2-1; D may be TRBD1 (5 bases). The V and J ends lost 1 base and 3 bases respectively, with 16 bases between them. Germline CDR1 LGHNA, CDR2 YNFKEQ. This CDR3 has 17 amino acids. The CDR3 region is CASSQVPGHLDYNEQFF. The CDR3 DNA is TGTGCCAGCAGCCAAGTTCCTGGACACCTGGACTACAATGAGCAGTTCTTC.

Here the CDR3 DNA reads TGTGCCAGCAGTTACGGGACAGGGAGCAATGAGCAGTTCTTC. Its protein is CASSYGTGSNEQFF. The genes are TRBV6-5 and TRBJ2-1, with 9 bases matching TRBD1. The CDR3 consists of 14 residues. The V segment lost 2 bases and the J segment 6 bases; nucleotides outside the gene matches: 2. CDR1 MNHEY and CDR2 SVGAGI come from the germline V gene.

This chain links TRBV7-9 with TRBJ2-1; 10 nucleotides line up with TRBD2. The ends lost 1 base at V and 4 bases at J; junction bases unmatched: 4. CDR1 is SEHNR and CDR2 is FQNEAQ in the germline V gene (reference sequence). The CDR3 is 16 amino acids. The DNA of the CDR3 is TGTGCCAGCAGCTTAGTCGGGACTAGCGCGTACAATGAGCAGTTCTTC. It is translated as CASSLVGTSAYNEQFF.

V usage is TRBV10-3 and J usage is TRBJ2-3; the D is unclear. The V and J ends lost 9 bases and 1 base respectively, with 14 bases between them. Germline CDR1 is ENHRY and CDR2 is SYGVKD. This CDR3 comprises 14 residues. The CDR3 sequence is CAIRRVDGTDTQYF. CDR3 DNA sequence: TGTGCCATTAGAAGGGTAGACGGCACAGATACGCAGTATTTT.

This chain connects TRBV15 to TRBJ2-1; D is unresolved. The CDR3 totals 15 residues. The V gene lost 1 base and the J gene lost 5 bases, with 12 bases spanning the gap. Per the germline V gene, CDR1 is LNHNV and CDR2 is YYDKDF (reference sequence). The CDR3 reads CATSRVRVPNNEQFF. Written as DNA, the CDR3 is TGTGCCACCAGCAGAGTTCGGGTCCCCAACAATGAGCAGTTCTTC.

The gene calls are TRBV29-1 and TRBJ2-5, with a possible D match to TRBD2 (5 bases). This CDR3 spans 15 amino acids. Germline V gene lookup returns CDR1 SQVTM and CDR2 ANQGSEA. Trimming shortened V by 6 bases and J by 1 base, and 18 bases separated the two germline ends. The DNA of the CDR3 is TGCAGCGTGCCCCCCCGCGGCGGGCCCCAAGAGACCCAGTACTTC. Translated, it gives CSVPPRGGPQETQYF. The variable domain in full, completed from reference TRBV29-1 and TRBJ2-5, reads SAVISQKPSRDICQRGTSLTIQCQVDSQVTMMFWYRQQPGQSLTLIATANQGSEATYESGFVIDKFPISRPNLTFSTLTVSNMSPEDSSIYLCSVPPRGGPQETQYFGPGTRLLVL.

With respect to this clone: Other DNA sequences within the sample encode an identical CDR3. The rearrangement links TRBV28 to TRBJ2-1; the match to TRBD2 covers 13 bases. The CDR3 spans 15 residues. The germline gives CDR1 MDHEN, CDR2 SYDVKM. Trimming cost V 5 bases and J 4 bases; bases outside gene matches: 2. The CDR3 spells CASSLLAGGYNEQFF. CDR3 DNA sequence: TGTGCCAGCAGTCTACTAGCGGGAGGGTACAATGAGCAGTTCTTC.

The chain joins TRBV27 to TRBJ2-5; 10 bases match TRBD2. Germline trimming cut 10 bases from V and 5 bases from J; bases unmatched to any gene: 13. The CDR3 loop spans 15 amino acids. CDR1 is MNHEY and CDR2 is SMNVEV in the germline V gene (reference sequence). CDR3 in amino acids: CATHSLLAGVETQYF. The DNA for the CDR3 is TGTGCCACCCACAGCCTCCTAGCGGGAGTTGAGACCCAGTACTTC.

For the CDR3, the DNA is TGTGCCAGCAGTTTGGCCGGCTCCCCTAGCACAGATACGCAGTATTTT. The encoded protein is CASSLAGSPSTDTQYF. This chain uses TRBV28 with TRBJ2-3; D is unclear. This CDR3 spans 16 amino acids. Germline V gives CDR1 MDHEN, CDR2 SYDVKM. Trimming pared 3 bases from V and 0 bases from J, leaving 13 bases between.

V gene TRBV27 combines with J gene TRBJ1-5, with D uncertain. This CDR3 comprises 12 residues. V lost 6 bases to trimming and J lost 7 bases, with 10 bases between them. Germline loops: CDR1 MNHEY, CDR2 SMNVEV (reference sequence). The CDR3 region has the DNA TGTGCCAGCAGCCGGACGGGGCAGCCCCAGCATTTT. It encodes CASSRTGQPQHF.

The V gene is TRBV13, the J gene TRBJ2-1; D perhaps matches TRBD1 (6 bases). The germline CDR1 and CDR2 sequences are PRHDT and FYEKMQ (reference sequence). This CDR3 is 16 amino acids long. Trimming stripped 4 bases from V and 0 bases from J, with 13 bases between. The CDR3 here is CASSSRTASSYNEQFF. DNA of the CDR3: TGTGCCAGCAGCTCCAGGACAGCGAGCTCCTACAATGAGCAGTTCTTC. The entire variable domain, with the rest obtained from reference TRBV13 and TRBJ2-1, is as follows: AAGVIQSPRHLIKEKRETATLKCYPIPRHDTVYWYQQGPGQDPQFLISFYEKMQSDKGSIPDRFSAQQFSDYHSELNMSSLELGDSALYFCASSSRTASSYNEQFFGPGTRLTVL.

The rearrangement uses TRBV4-1 and TRBJ2-7, with D maybe TRBD1 (5 bases). Trimming left V 8 bases short and J 1 base short, with 12 bases between. Germline V gene lookup returns CDR1 MGHRA and CDR2 YSYEKL. The CDR3 length is 13 residues. CDR3 residues: CASGRALSYEQYF. CDR3 nucleotide sequence: TGCGCCAGCGGCAGGGCACTATCCTACGAGCAGTACTTC.

This chain joins TRBV27 and TRBJ2-1; 7 bases map to TRBD2. Germline V gene lookup returns CDR1 MNHEY and CDR2 SMNVEV (reference sequence). The trim removed 6 bases at V and 4 bases at J, leaving 12 bases unmatched. The CDR3 spans 16 residues. The CDR3 DNA reads as TGTGCCAGCAGCAGACCCAGCGGGACCCTATACAATGAGCAGTTCTTC. As protein: CASSRPSGTLYNEQFF.

On this clone itself: Other nucleotide sequences from this sample produce the same CDR3. The chain has TRBV27 and TRBJ1-5; D remains unclear. Germline CDR1 reads MNHEY; CDR2 reads SMNVEV (reference sequence). The V and J ends lost 3 bases and 3 bases respectively, with 6 bases between them. The CDR3 spans 13 residues. CDR3 protein: CASSFGLNQPQHF. In DNA, the CDR3 is TGTGCCAGCAGTTTTGGTCTCAATCAGCCCCAGCATTTT.

The V and J genes are TRBV14 and TRBJ2-7; D remains ambiguous. V gave up 4 bases and J gave up 3 bases, with 1 base separating them. CDR1 and CDR2 (germline): SGHDN, FVKESK. This CDR3 comprises 10 residues. The CDR3: CASSLYEQYF. In DNA form, the CDR3 reads TGTGCCAGCAGCCTCTACGAGCAGTACTTC.

CDR3: CASSSISGRGTDTQYF. The DNA for the CDR3 is TGTGCCAGCAGCTCCATTAGCGGGAGAGGCACAGATACGCAGTATTTT. This chain uses TRBV13 with TRBJ2-3, with 9 nucleotides matching TRBD2. The CDR3 runs to 16 residues. With V trimmed by 4 bases and J by 1 base, 6 bases remained unmatched. Germline values: CDR1 PRHDT, CDR2 FYEKMQ (reference sequence).

The chain's CDR3 is CASSVGGSGKETQYF. The CDR3 DNA sequence: TGTGCCAGCAGCGTAGGGGGTAGCGGTAAAGAGACCCAGTACTTC. This chain connects TRBV9 to TRBJ2-5; D might be TRBD2 (6 bases). Trimming removed 0 bases at V and 3 bases at J, with 12 bases between. The CDR3 runs 15 residues. Looked up from germline, CDR1 is SGDLS and CDR2 is YYNGEE.

The chain is built from TRBV7-9 and TRBJ2-3; 8 bases align to TRBD2. The J segment lost 5 bases and the V segment lost 5 bases, leaving 6 bases of the junction unmatched. Looked up from germline, CDR1 is SEHNR and CDR2 is FQNEAQ (reference sequence). This CDR3 is built from 14 residues. The CDR3 here is CASSLGTRVDTQYF. In nucleotides, the CDR3 is TGTGCCAGCAGCCTTGGGACTAGAGTAGATACGCAGTATTTT.

In regard to this clone: In the same sample, other DNA sequences code for this CDR3. This chain connects TRBV9 to TRBJ2-7; TRBD2 matches at 7 bases. This CDR3 is built from 14 residues. Germline lookup yields CDR1 SGDLS and CDR2 YYNGEE. The junction had 9 bases not matched to a gene; V was cut back by 4 bases and J by 5 bases. Written as DNA, the CDR3 is TGTGCCAGCAGCCCCCGGGGAGGGAGCAACGAGCAGTACTTC. Translated, it gives CASSPRGGSNEQYF.

The V call is TRBV9, the J call TRBJ2-5, with TRBD2 matching 7 bases. The CDR3 is 16 residues long. Germline assignment: CDR1 SGDLS and CDR2 YYNGEE. The trim removed 0 bases at V and 10 bases at J, leaving 15 bases unmatched. Here the CDR3 reads CASSVEGIRGEGHQYF. The CDR3 DNA is TGTGCCAGCAGCGTAGAGGGGATTCGCGGGGAGGGCCACCAGTACTTC.

The V call is TRBV9, the J call TRBJ2-7; TRBD1 agrees at 9 bases. The CDR3 covers 16 residues. Germline assignment: CDR1 SGDLS and CDR2 YYNGEE. Unmatched junction bases numbered 4, after V lost 0 bases and J lost 0 bases. The CDR3 loop reads CASSVAGTGSSYEQYF. The DNA for the CDR3 is TGTGCCAGCAGCGTAGCCGGGACAGGGAGCTCCTACGAGCAGTACTTC.

CDR3: CASSGPTQRGYEQYF. In nucleotides, the CDR3 is TGTGCCAGTAGCGGTCCTACCCAGCGAGGCTACGAGCAGTACTTC. The rearrangement uses TRBV19 and TRBJ2-7; D ambiguous. Deletions cut 6 bases from V and 3 bases from J, with 18 bases between. The CDR3 has 15 residues. Germline values: CDR1 LNHDA, CDR2 SQIVND (reference sequence).

A single count supports this clone. This chain uses TRBV29-1 with TRBJ2-3, with TRBD2 matching 13 bases. The germline CDR1 and CDR2 sequences are SQVTM and ANQGSEA. J lost 2 bases, V lost 2 bases, and 4 bases had no gene match. The CDR3 sequence is 16 residues long. CDR3 sequence reads: CSVERTSGSLTDTQYF. CDR3 DNA: TGCAGCGTTGAAAGGACTAGCGGGAGCCTCACAGATACGCAGTATTTT.

The chain couples TRBV6-5 to TRBJ2-7, with D possibly TRBD2 on 6 matching bases. V lost 5 bases and J 5 bases, leaving 19 bases between the germline ends. Germline lookup yields CDR1 MNHEY and CDR2 SVGAGI. CDR3 length: 15 amino acids. This CDR3 is CASSPGRRGGNEQYF. CDR3 DNA: TGTGCCAGCAGTCCCGGTAGGAGGGGTGGTAACGAGCAGTACTTC.

The V call is TRBV27, the J call TRBJ2-1; maybe TRBD2 (6 bases). The CDR3 spans 13 residues. Germline CDR1 is MNHEY and CDR2 is SMNVEV (reference sequence). The germline V and J ends were trimmed by 8 bases and 4 bases, with 12 bases remaining between them. CDR3 nucleotides: TGTGCCAGCCTCGGGAGCAGTTACAATGAGCAGTTCTTC. This sequence encodes CASLGSSYNEQFF.

On this clone: Distinct nucleotide sequences in the sample also encode this CDR3. This chain links TRBV29-1 with TRBJ2-7; 8 bases match TRBD2. In germline, CDR1 is SQVTM, CDR2 ANQGSEA. Trimming at V came to 3 bases and at J to 1 base, leaving 2 bases not matched to a gene. The CDR3 extends over 13 amino acids. The CDR3 nucleotides read TGCAGCGTTGAGTTAGCGGGATCCTACGAGCAGTACTTC. Amino acid sequence: CSVELAGSYEQYF.

The chain joins TRBV28 to TRBJ2-7; D not resolved. Germline CDR1 reads MDHEN; CDR2 reads SYDVKM. The CDR3 is made up of 12 amino acids. V was cut by 6 bases and J by 6 bases, with 12 bases left in between. The CDR3, as DNA: TGTGCCAGCAGCCGCACTTTGCGCGAGCAGTACTTC. Protein product: CASSRTLREQYF.